This entry is about one T cell receptor beta chain. Assay: immunoSEQ multiplex PCR; the TCRdb copy retains only in-frame clones and omits some. The table includes approximately 140,000 clones, approximately 94% detected once. CDR3 length: 15 amino acids. V shed 8 bases and J 4 bases; nucleotides not matched to a gene: 10. From germline, CDR1 is SGDLS and CDR2 YYNGEE. This sample is drawn from a study of T cell responses to AZD1222 COVID-19 vaccine. This chain joins TRBV9 and TRBJ2-5; 11 nucleotides line up with TRBD2. The input for sequencing was peripheral blood, taken on day 0 of AZD1222 vaccination. The source of this sequence is an adult in good health. The CDR3 coding sequence is TGTGCCAGTACAGTTAGCGGGAGGGCCGGAGAGACCCAGTACTTC. Protein: CASTVSGRAGETQYF.